These 11 T cell receptor beta chains came from one sample sequenced in a study of neoadjuvant anti-PD-1 for oral cavity cancer. The data were produced by immunoSEQ multiplex PCR, yet TCRdb's version contains in-frame clones alone and is incomplete. The sample contains 65,000 to 95,000 clones, under 90% of which appear only once. The sequenced sample was PBMCs, obtained before nivolumab (anti-PD-1) treatment. The receptor set was obtained from a person aged 35-79 years with oral cavity squamous cell carcinoma.

The chain employs TRBV2 and TRBJ2-5; 8 bases match TRBD1. V trimming: 5 bases; J trimming: 4 bases; junction bases outside the gene matches: 15. This CDR3 region has 17 residues. Germline V gene sequence: CDR1 SNHLY, CDR2 FYNNEI. DNA for the CDR3: TGTGCCAGCAGTTCCGGGACAGGAGAACCCAAGGGAGAGACCCAGTACTTC. Protein: CASSSGTGEPKGETQYF.

The chain employs TRBV7-3 and TRBJ2-2; possibly TRBD1 for D (6 bases). V shed 3 bases and J shed 2 bases, with 13 bases lying between them. Germline CDR1 is SGHTA and CDR2 is FQGTGA. This CDR3 is built from 16 residues. The CDR3 DNA sequence: TGTGCCAGCAGCTTCCTCCCACAGGGAAACACCGGGGAGCTGTTTTTT. It codes for CASSFLPQGNTGELFF. The full variable domain, completed using reference TRBV7-3 and TRBJ2-2, is GAGVSQTPSNKVTEKGKYVELRCDPISGHTALYWYRQSLGQGPEFLIYFQGTGAADDSGLPNDRFFAVRPEGSVSTLKIQRTERGDSAVYLCASSFLPQGNTGELFFGEGSRLTVL.

The genes are TRBV5-6 and TRBJ1-3, with 9 bases that match TRBD1. Germline CDR1 and CDR2: SGHDT and YYEEEE. This CDR3 has 16 residues. Trimming cost V 2 bases and J 3 bases; bases outside gene matches: 6. The CDR3 spells CASSFGDRALGNTIYF. In DNA form, the CDR3 reads TGTGCCAGCAGCTTTGGGGACAGGGCGCTTGGAAACACCATATATTTT.

The chain combines TRBV2 with TRBJ2-2, with 7 bases identical to TRBD1. Germline loops: CDR1 SNHLY, CDR2 FYNNEI. The CDR3 has 13 residues. V trimming: 10 bases; J trimming: 1 base; junction bases outside the gene matches: 3. Written as DNA, the CDR3 is TGTGCCACCGGGACAGTGAACACCGGGGAGCTGTTTTTT. The encoded protein is CATGTVNTGELFF.

The chain has TRBV5-1 and TRBJ2-3; 12 bases line up with TRBD2. This CDR3 is built from 17 residues. Germline lookup yields CDR1 SGHRS and CDR2 YFSETQ. Trimming cost V 4 bases and J 4 bases; bases outside gene matches: 10. The CDR3 DNA reads as TGCGCCAGCAGCCCCCCTAGCGGGAGGGGGAGGGCAGATACGCAGTATTTT. As protein: CASSPPSGRGRADTQYF.

The chain uses TRBV11-2 and TRBJ2-1; 9 positions match TRBD2. Per germline, CDR1 SGHAT and CDR2 FQNNGV. This CDR3 is built from 16 residues. The V and J ends lost 5 bases and 8 bases, in that order; junction bases with no gene match: 13. CDR3 bases: TGTGCCAGCAGCCCCAGCCGCGGGAGGGTCTCCCATGAGCAGTTCTTC. This encodes CASSPSRGRVSHEQFF. Full variable domain (outside the CDR3, taken from reference TRBV11-2 and TRBJ2-1): EAGVAQSPRYKIIEKRQSVAFWCNPISGHATLYWYQQILGQGPKLLIQFQNNGVVDDSQLPKDRFSAERLKGVDSTLKIQPAKLEDSAVYLCASSPSRGRVSHEQFFGPGTRLTVL.

The chain employs TRBV5-6 and TRBJ2-1; 8 nucleotides align to TRBD1. The CDR3 covers 15 residues. V dropped 3 bases and J dropped 4; count of bases not matched to a gene: 6. CDR1 is SGHDT, CDR2 YYEEEE, per germline. In DNA, the CDR3 is TGTGCCAGCAGCTGGGCGGACAGGGTTTACAATGAGCAGTTCTTC. Translated: CASSWADRVYNEQFF.

This clone was seen only once. V is TRBV5-8 and J is TRBJ2-7, with 7 bases that match TRBD2. Germline assignment: CDR1 SGHTS and CDR2 YDEGEE. The CDR3 runs to 14 residues. V trimming: 4 bases; J trimming: 5 bases; junction bases outside the gene matches: 9. CDR3 sequence (DNA): TGTGCCAGCAGCGGCCCCGGACTAGTGAACGAGCAGTACTTC. Encoded protein: CASSGPGLVNEQYF.

J is TRBJ1-5 and V is TRBV5-4; TRBD1 is a possible D gene (6 bases). The germline CDR1 and CDR2 sequences are SGHNT and YYREEE (reference sequence). This CDR3 spans 17 amino acids. V lost 1 base, J lost 5 bases, and 19 bases lay in between. The CDR3: CASSLKGGRDGDQPQHF. CDR3 bases: TGTGCCAGCAGCTTGAAAGGGGGACGGGATGGAGATCAGCCCCAGCATTTT.

The V gene is TRBV27, the J gene TRBJ2-7; maybe TRBD2 (7 bases). CDR3 size: 14 residues. CDR1 and CDR2 (germline): MNHEY, SMNVEV (reference sequence). Deletions cut 2 bases from V and 4 bases from J, with 12 bases between. The CDR3 region is CASSLRGAKYEQYF. The CDR3 bases are TGTGCCAGCAGTTTACGGGGGGCTAAGTACGAGCAGTACTTC.

The V call is TRBV5-8, the J call TRBJ1-2; D may be TRBD1 (6 bases). Germline CDR1 is SGHTS and CDR2 is YDEGEE. Deletions cut 4 bases from V and 2 bases from J, with 18 bases between. This CDR3 has 16 amino acids. The CDR3 loop reads CASSATGRDMNYGYTF. The CDR3 DNA follows: TGTGCCAGCAGCGCGACGGGCCGGGACATGAACTATGGCTACACCTTC.